This T cell receptor beta chain was identified in a study of blood T cell repertoires in COVID-19. Study overall: In each case, the material was cDNA or gDNA derived from T cells, B-cell-depleted T cells, or PBMCs.

Germline CDR1 is SNHLY and CDR2 is FYNNEI. This CDR3 contains 12 residues. V dropped 4 bases and J dropped 6; count of bases not matched to a gene: 3. Profiled with immunoSEQ multiplex PCR; TCRdb holds only in-frame clones, not every one. The sample contains some 120,000 clones, over 60% of which appear only once. Sequenced: peripheral blood. The chain employs TRBV2 and TRBJ2-7; 7 bases line up with TRBD2. This TCR was sampled from a human donor in a cohort sampled during active COVID-19. DNA of the CDR3: TGTGCCAGCAGTGGGGCGGGGGTCGAGCAGTACTTC. Its translation: CASSGAGVEQYF.